This T cell receptor beta chain comes out of a study of T cell responses to AZD1222 COVID-19 vaccine. About this clone: Its antigen is unknown.

This CDR3 region has 12 residues. Germline-derived CDR1 and CDR2 are SQVTM and ANQGSEA. Trimming pared 5 bases from V and 5 bases from J, leaving 12 bases between. Data came from immunoSEQ multiplex PCR; TCRdb stores just in-frame clones and leaves some out. The sample contains some 120,000 clones, 85% to 90% of which appear only once. Study outcomes and limitations: As reported, nearly half of all spike-specific TCRs target variant regions that are unmutated.

The chain employs TRBV29-1 and TRBJ1-1; TRBD1 is a possible D gene (6 bases). The material sequenced was peripheral blood, taken on day 0 of AZD1222 vaccination. The sequence came from an adult in good health. The CDR3 DNA reads TGCAGCGTTAAGGGTAGGGGGACTGAAGCTTTCTTT. This encodes CSVKGRGTEAFF.